These 28 T cell receptor beta chains originate from one sample sequenced in a study of CD8 T cells in ankylosing spondylitis. Study results and limitations: Blood of patients with ankylosing spondylitis appeared to be characterized by a TCR beta motif of eight highly homologous variants.

TCRdb re-analysed the 5' RACE reads in MiXCR, keeping a single row per CDR3 protein. The sample records some 840,000 distinct CDR3 sequences, about 12% being singletons. These receptors' antigens are unknown. The sample comprised blood, either unsorted or a sorted T cell fraction (not recorded which). Receptors were obtained from a male donor with ankylosing spondylitis.

The chain couples TRBV12-3 or TRBV12-4 to TRBJ2-5; a possible D gene is TRBD2 (7 bases). The CDR3 sequence is 13 residues long. The V end lost 6 bases, the J end lost 1 base, and 9 bases lay between the germline ends. Written as DNA, the CDR3 is TGTGCCAGCAGGCGGGGGCGCCAAGAGACCCAGTACTTC. This translates into CASRRGRQETQYF.

As to this clonotype: A read error may be the cause here, since a much bigger clone is one base away. V usage is TRBV20-1 and J usage is TRBJ2-7; 7 nucleotides line up with TRBD1. This CDR3 contains 13 residues. CDR1 and CDR2 (germline): DFQATT, SNEGSKA (reference sequence). The CDR3 region has the DNA TGCAGTGCTTCTTGGACAGGCTCCTTCGAGCAGTACTTC. Residues: CSASWTGSFEQYF.

The chain uses TRBV6-1 and TRBJ2-7; 8 bases agree with TRBD1. Germline V CDR1 and CDR2: MNHNS, SASEGT. CDR3 length: 14 residues. Trimming at V came to 1 base and at J to 7 bases, leaving 6 bases not matched to a gene. The CDR3 loop reads CASSEGQGRMEQYF. The CDR3 DNA reads as TGTGCCAGCAGTGAAGGACAGGGGCGAATGGAGCAGTACTTC.

This clonotype was observed a handful of times. CDR3 region: CASSADRTNSPLHF. CDR3 sequence (DNA): TGTGCCAGCAGCGCCGACAGGACAAATTCACCCCTCCACTTT. V is TRBV7-9 and J is TRBJ1-6; a possible D gene is TRBD1 (6 bases). Trimming shortened V by 5 bases and J by 7 bases, and 12 bases separated the two germline ends. CDR1 and CDR2 (germline): SEHNR, FQNEAQ (reference sequence). The CDR3 loop spans 14 amino acids.

The sample holds many counts of this clonotype. J is TRBJ1-1 and V is TRBV12-3 or TRBV12-4; D is possibly TRBD1 (5 bases). The V end was cut by 3 bases, the J end by 6 bases, with 8 bases between. The CDR3 runs to 12 residues. In DNA, the CDR3 is TGTGCCAGCAGTTTTAGACAGTCTGAAGCTTTCTTT. Translating gives CASSFRQSEAFF.

This clonotype was seen only a few times. The chain joins TRBV5-1 to TRBJ2-1; 15 bases match TRBD2. Germline lookup yields CDR1 SGHRS and CDR2 YFSETQ. The CDR3 is 17 amino acids. With 4 bases clipped from V and 7 bases from J, the junction kept 9 bases outside the gene matches. CDR3 DNA sequence: TGCGCCAGCAGCGCCGGGACTAGCGGGGGGTTAGTGAATGAGCAGTTCTTC. Translation: CASSAGTSGGLVNEQFF.

This clonotype was detected only a few times. V usage is TRBV28 and J usage is TRBJ1-5; D not resolved. The V gene's germline CDR1 is MDHEN and CDR2 SYDVKM. This CDR3 contains 12 residues. Trimming stripped 5 bases from V and 8 bases from J, with 10 bases between. The CDR3 coding sequence is TGTGCCAGCAGTCCCACCTTAGAGCCCCAGCATTTT. Translation gives CASSPTLEPQHF.

This clonotype occurred a few times. This chain joins TRBV5-1 and TRBJ2-5, with a weak D call TRBD2 (6 bases). The germline V and J ends were trimmed by 6 bases and 3 bases, with 15 bases remaining between them. Looked up from germline, CDR1 is SGHRS and CDR2 is YFSETQ. The CDR3 is 14 residues long. The CDR3 DNA is TGCGCCAGCATCGAAACCGGGGGAAAAGAGACCCAGTACTTC. It yields the protein CASIETGGKETQYF.

This rearrangement joins TRBV20-1 to TRBJ1-1; D possibly corresponds to TRBD1 (5 bases). Trimming took off 4 bases at V and 10 bases at J, with 16 bases between the two ends. CDR1 and CDR2 from the germline V gene are DFQATT and SNEGSKA (reference sequence). This CDR3 is 12 amino acids long. This chain's CDR3 is CSATQMGVGAFF. Written as DNA, the CDR3 is TGCAGTGCTACTCAGATGGGGGTCGGAGCTTTCTTT.

This clonotype was counted between two and nine times. This chain joins TRBV4-3 and TRBJ1-1; a possible D gene is TRBD1 (6 bases). The germline V gene encodes CDR1 LGHNA and CDR2 YSLEER. V lost 4 bases and J lost 4, with 13 bases in between. The length of the CDR3 is 14 residues. The DNA of the CDR3 is TGCGCCAGCAGCCGCGACAGGCCAGGCACTGAAGCTTTCTTT. Its protein product is CASSRDRPGTEAFF.

This clonotype has a handful of counts. The rearrangement links TRBV12-3 or TRBV12-4 to TRBJ1-2; no reliable D call. The CDR3 totals 13 residues. V gave up 3 bases and J gave up 6 bases, with 11 bases separating them. CDR3 coding DNA: TGTGCCAGCAGTTTTGTGGGAGGAGATGGCTACACCTTC. It specifies CASSFVGGDGYTF.

There are a few counts of this clonotype. The CDR3 region has the DNA TGTGCCAGCAGTTCTACCGGGGGGCCAGCGAACACTGAAGCTTTCTTT. Protein: CASSSTGGPANTEAFF. This chain joins TRBV6-5 and TRBJ1-1; D possibly corresponds to TRBD1 (6 bases). CDR3 length: 16 residues. V gave up 4 bases and J gave up 1 base, with 16 bases separating them. The germline CDR1 and CDR2 sequences are MNHEY and SVGAGI.

CDR3: CASSVRPRAEAFF. CDR3 bases: TGCGCCAGCAGTGTCCGCCCCCGGGCTGAAGCTTTCTTT. V and J are TRBV10-2 and TRBJ1-1; no clear D gene. This CDR3 has 13 amino acids. Germline CDR1 WSHSY, CDR2 SAAADI. Between the trimmed V and J ends, which lost 4 bases and 6 bases, there was a span of 12 bases.

There are a few counts of this clonotype. The V and J genes are TRBV6-1 and TRBJ1-4; TRBD1 matches at 7 bases. The trim removed 6 bases at V and 5 bases at J, leaving 9 bases unmatched. Looked up from germline, CDR1 is MNHNS and CDR2 is SASEGT. The length of the CDR3 is 15 residues. The CDR3 sequence is CASRPDRANNEKLFF. CDR3 bases: TGTGCCAGCAGACCTGACAGGGCCAACAATGAAAAACTGTTTTTT.

This clonotype was seen repeatedly, ten times or more. The rearrangement links TRBV5-5 to TRBJ2-2; D perhaps matches TRBD1 (6 bases). CDR1 and CDR2 (germline): SGHKS, YYEKEE (reference sequence). CDR3 size: 14 residues. Trimming cost V 2 bases and J 7 bases, with 12 bases left between them. CDR3 amino acids: CASSLGGIDGELFF. The CDR3 DNA reads TGTGCCAGCAGCTTAGGGGGTATCGACGGGGAGCTGTTTTTT.

This clonotype was observed at least ten times. The rearrangement links TRBV20-1 to TRBJ2-7; no definite D call. Looked up from germline, CDR1 is DFQATT and CDR2 is SNEGSKA (reference sequence). V was cut by 2 bases and J by 6 bases, with 17 bases left in between. The CDR3 loop spans 14 amino acids. CDR3 in amino acids: CSARPLSSPGEQYF. CDR3 bases: TGCAGTGCTAGACCGTTAAGCTCGCCGGGCGAGCAGTACTTC.

The CDR3 spells CASSRSSGTYNEQFF. The CDR3 DNA reads as TGTGCCAGCAGTAGGAGTAGCGGGACCTACAATGAGCAGTTCTTC. The rearrangement joins TRBV25-1 to TRBJ2-1; TRBD2 matches 8 bases. The CDR3 totals 15 residues. V was clipped by 5 bases and J by 2 bases; unmatched bases: 5. CDR1 is MGHDK and CDR2 is SYGVNS in the germline V gene.

This clonotype was seen many times. The chain links TRBV12-3 or TRBV12-4 to TRBJ2-7; the D gene is possibly TRBD1 (5 bases). V lost 6 bases and J 3 bases, leaving 18 bases between the germline ends. The CDR3 length is 15 residues. Here the CDR3 DNA reads TGTGCCAGCAGCCCCCTAGGGCAGGGATACTACGAGCAGTACTTC. Translating it yields CASSPLGQGYYEQYF.

The gene calls are TRBV5-1 and TRBJ1-1; a possible D gene is TRBD1 (5 bases). The V end lost 4 bases, the J end lost 5 bases, and 15 bases lay between the germline ends. CDR1 is SGHRS and CDR2 is YFSETQ in the germline V gene. CDR3 length equals 14 residues. The CDR3 region is CASSPEGASTEAFF. CDR3 DNA: TGCGCCAGCAGCCCGGAAGGGGCTTCGACTGAAGCTTTCTTT.

Concerning this clonotype itself: The junction and the germline gene differ at one end; a read error may be behind it. This chain uses TRBV5-1 with TRBJ2-5; TRBD2 matches 9 bases. The CDR3 extends over 16 amino acids. Looked up from germline, CDR1 is SGHRS and CDR2 is YFSETQ. The CDR3 spells CASRLASGLAEETQYF. The CDR3 DNA is TGCGCCAGCAGATTGGCATCGGGACTAGCCGAAGAGACCCAGTACTTC.

The chain couples TRBV3-1 to TRBJ1-2, with 8 bases matching TRBD1. CDR1 is LGHDT, CDR2 YNNKEL, per germline (reference sequence). The junction had 8 bases not matched to a gene; V was cut back by 4 bases and J by 4 bases. This CDR3 is 15 amino acids long. CDR3 in DNA: TGTGCCAGCAGCCCTCAAGCAGGGGGCCTCTATGGCTACACCTTC. Protein: CASSPQAGGLYGYTF.

A few counts support this clonotype. This chain uses TRBV4-2 with TRBJ2-3, with 12 bases lining up with TRBD2. Germline-derived CDR1 and CDR2 are LGHNA and YNFKEQ. This CDR3 has 18 residues. V dropped 0 bases and J dropped 1; count of bases not matched to a gene: 5. CDR3 nucleotide sequence: TGTGCCAGCAGCCAAGATTCACTAGCGGGGGGTGGCACAGATACGCAGTATTTT. This translates into CASSQDSLAGGGTDTQYF.

In this sample, this clonotype turned up many times. V and J are TRBV20-1 and TRBJ1-3, with D possibly TRBD1 on 6 matching bases. This CDR3 has 14 amino acids. Germline loops: CDR1 DFQATT, CDR2 SNEGSKA (reference sequence). Trimming shortened V by 4 bases and J by 5 bases, and 15 bases separated the two germline ends. This chain's CDR3 is CSATQGGLRNTIYF. In DNA, the CDR3 is TGCAGTGCTACCCAAGGGGGGCTTAGAAACACCATATATTTT.

Only a few counts were recorded for this clonotype. J is TRBJ2-7 and V is TRBV20-1; tentatively, D is TRBD2 (5 bases). V gave up 0 bases and J gave up 4 bases, with 19 bases separating them. The CDR3 runs to 16 residues. Germline CDR1 is DFQATT and CDR2 is SNEGSKA (reference sequence). The CDR3, as DNA: TGCAGTGCTAGAGACCCTCCCCCAGCGGCTCTGTACGAGCAGTACTTC. Residues: CSARDPPPAALYEQYF.

This clonotype has a count of ten or more. CDR3: CASSLLRNTGELFF. The CDR3 DNA reads TGTGCCAGCAGTTTACTCAGGAACACCGGGGAGCTGTTTTTT. The chain combines TRBV12-3 or TRBV12-4 with TRBJ2-2; the D is unclear. This CDR3 contains 14 residues. The germline V and J ends were trimmed by 2 bases and 1 base, with 5 bases remaining between them.

This chain links TRBV20-1 with TRBJ2-7, with a possible D match to TRBD2 (5 bases). Germline-derived CDR1 and CDR2 are DFQATT and SNEGSKA (reference sequence). V gave up 8 bases and J gave up 2 bases, with 13 bases separating them. The CDR3 has 12 residues. The CDR3 nucleotides are TGCAGTCACCAGGAGGCCCCCTACGAGCAGTACTTC. Its translation: CSHQEAPYEQYF.

The V gene is TRBV5-6, the J gene TRBJ1-5; 7 positions agree with TRBD1. CDR3 length equals 13 residues. V shed 3 bases and J 6 bases; nucleotides not matched to a gene: 3. Germline loops: CDR1 SGHDT, CDR2 YYEEEE. DNA for the CDR3: TGTGCCAGCAGCTCCAGGGGGATTCAGCCCCAGCATTTT. Residues: CASSSRGIQPQHF.

There are many counts of this clonotype. V usage is TRBV12-3 or TRBV12-4 and J usage is TRBJ2-5; 8 positions match TRBD2. V lost 1 base, J lost 4 bases, and 5 bases stayed unmatched. The CDR3 contains 15 residues. CDR3 region: CASSLGAGGGETQYF. The DNA of the CDR3 is TGTGCCAGCAGTTTAGGTGCGGGAGGCGGAGAGACCCAGTACTTC.